This T cell receptor beta chain emerged from a study of T cells after yellow fever vaccination. V lost 6 bases to trimming and J lost 2 bases, with 13 bases between them. The CDR3 is made up of 14 amino acids. TCRdb processed the 5' RACE reads anew with MiXCR; each CDR3 protein has one entry. The sample carries about 260,000 distinct CDR3 sequences, about 5% recorded once. Sample: CD4+ T cells sorted from PBMCs, taken on the day of the yellow fever booster vaccination. The sequence was obtained from a man aged 18 to 30 who received the YFV17D yellow fever vaccine. This chain joins TRBV12-3 or TRBV12-4 and TRBJ1-2; D is perhaps TRBD1 (5 bases). CDR3: CASRGTAGNYGYTF. The DNA of the CDR3 is TGTGCCAGCAGAGGGACGGCGGGAAACTATGGCTACACCTTC.